Shown below are 23 T cell receptor beta chains from a single sample sequenced in a study of T-cell reconstitution after alpha-beta-depleted transplantation in children. Library preparation (for TCRbeta) was performed with unique molecular identifiers. From the PCR reads, TCRdb called clonotypes with MiXCR, one entry per CDR3 protein. The repertoire holds approximately 390,000 distinct CDR3 sequences, with 9.5% to 13% as singletons. Specimen: PBMCs from the stem cell graft donor, collected from the stem cell graft. These receptors were collected from a human donor who donated a stem cell graft to a child with acute myeloid leukemia.

This clonotype was counted only a few times. V usage is TRBV5-1 and J usage is TRBJ1-1; D gene uncertain. V was shortened by 5 bases and J by 5 bases, with 19 bases between the two germline ends. The germline V gene has CDR1 SGHRS and CDR2 YFSETQ. The CDR3 has 15 residues. CDR3 nucleotides: TGCGCCAGCAGTACAGAACCCGGAACCTCTACTGAAGCTTTCTTT. Protein: CASSTEPGTSTEAFF.

There are a few counts of this clonotype. The chain is built from TRBV18 and TRBJ2-7; perhaps TRBD2 as D (5 bases). The CDR3 is 14 residues long. V lost 1 base and J lost 0, with 7 bases in between. Germline loops: CDR1 KGHSH, CDR2 LQKENI. As DNA, the CDR3 is TGTGCCAGCTCACCACGGGGAGTCTCCTACGAGCAGTACTTC. As protein: CASSPRGVSYEQYF.

The CDR3 region has the DNA TGTGCCAGCAGCTTGGGTAACAAGAGTCCCATGATCAACTATGGCTACACCTTC. This translates into CASSLGNKSPMINYGYTF. This rearrangement joins TRBV5-5 to TRBJ1-2, with D hard to call. Trimming removed 0 bases at V and 2 bases at J, with 20 bases between. This CDR3 contains 18 residues. CDR1 is SGHKS, CDR2 YYEKEE, per germline (reference sequence).

In its sample, this clonotype was seen many times. Written as DNA, the CDR3 is TGTGCCAGCCGTCAGAACAGAACAGGGAACCTACGCTCTGGAAACACCATATATTTT. Its protein is CASRQNRTGNLRSGNTIYF. The V call is TRBV7-8, the J call TRBJ1-3; weak D call: TRBD1 (6 bases). Trimming shortened V by 8 bases and J by 0 bases, and 26 bases separated the two germline ends. This CDR3 region has 19 residues. Germline V gene sequence: CDR1 SGHVS, CDR2 FQNEAQ.

This clonotype was seen a handful of times. The chain carries TRBV6-2 or TRBV6-3 and TRBJ2-1; D is unresolved. V was cut by 9 bases and J by 5 bases, with 14 bases left in between. Germline loops: CDR1 MNHEY, CDR2 SVGEGT. This CDR3 has 13 amino acids. This CDR3 is CASRSTVNNEQFF. CDR3 sequence (DNA): TGTGCCAGTCGGTCCACGGTAAACAATGAGCAGTTCTTC.

The J gene is TRBJ2-1, the V gene TRBV12-3 or TRBV12-4; 9 bases are a match to TRBD2. J lost 10 bases, V lost 3 bases, and 4 bases had no gene match. This CDR3 spans 13 amino acids. CDR3 loop: CASSFLRGGEQFF. The CDR3 region has the DNA TGTGCCAGCAGTTTTTTGCGGGGGGGAGAGCAGTTCTTC.

This clonotype occurred a few times. This chain uses TRBV7-6 with TRBJ2-3, with no clear D. The CDR3 has 20 residues. Germline CDR1 and CDR2: SGHVS and FNYEAQ. V was cut by 1 base and J by 0 bases, with 23 bases left in between. The CDR3 here is CASSLVSRQRLSTSTDTQYF. CDR3 nucleotides: TGTGCCAGCAGCTTAGTGAGTCGTCAGCGATTATCAACTAGCACAGATACGCAGTATTTT.

V gene TRBV12-3 or TRBV12-4 combines with J gene TRBJ1-2, with TRBD1 matching 7 bases. The CDR3 has 13 residues. J lost 4 bases, V lost 6 bases, and 5 bases had no gene match. The CDR3 bases are TGTGCCAGCAGCCGGGGACAGATCTATGGCTACACCTTC. Translating it yields CASSRGQIYGYTF.

The V and J genes are TRBV6-5 and TRBJ2-7; no clear D. CDR1 MNHEY and CDR2 SVGAGI come from the germline V gene. V lost 2 bases and J 1 base, leaving 9 bases between the germline ends. This CDR3 is built from 14 residues. DNA for the CDR3: TGTGCCAGCAGTTACGGCGTTGATTCCTACGAGCAGTACTTC. It yields the protein CASSYGVDSYEQYF.

The chain recombines TRBV7-8 with TRBJ2-3, with 8 bases matching TRBD2. The CDR3 has 16 residues. V trimming: 1 base; J trimming: 7 bases; junction bases outside the gene matches: 10. CDR1 is SGHVS, CDR2 FQNEAQ, per germline. The CDR3 here is CASSLEGGSGTHTQYF. CDR3 DNA sequence: TGTGCCAGCAGCTTAGAGGGCGGTAGCGGGACGCATACGCAGTATTTT. The whole variable domain, remainder taken from reference TRBV7-8 and TRBJ2-3, is GAGVSQSPRYKVAKRGQDVALRCDPISGHVSLFWYQQALGQGPEFLTYFQNEAQLDKSGLPSDRFFAERPEGSVSTLKIQRTQQEDSAVYLCASSLEGGSGTHTQYFGPGTRLTVL.

This chain uses TRBV5-5 with TRBJ1-5; TRBD1 is a possible D gene (6 bases). CDR3 length equals 15 residues. Germline CDR1 is SGHKS and CDR2 is YYEKEE (reference sequence). V lost 3 bases, J lost 7 bases, and 17 bases lay in between. The CDR3 region is CASSYISSGGQPQHF. CDR3 DNA sequence: TGTGCCAGCAGCTACATTTCTTCGGGGGGCCAGCCCCAGCATTTT.

The chain combines TRBV20-1 with TRBJ2-5, with unresolved D. Germline V CDR1 and CDR2: DFQATT, SNEGSKA (reference sequence). The V and J ends lost 0 bases and 3 bases respectively, with 8 bases between them. The CDR3 consists of 13 residues. The CDR3 coding sequence is TGCAGTGCTAGAGATGGCATAGAAGAGACCCAGTACTTC. Amino acid sequence: CSARDGIEETQYF.

This chain joins TRBV2 and TRBJ2-2, with D uncertain. Germline lookup yields CDR1 SNHLY and CDR2 FYNNEI. Trimming took 3 bases from V and 5 from J, leaving 19 bases between them. The CDR3 contains 17 residues. CDR3 loop: CASSDSLASIETGELFF. In DNA, the CDR3 is TGTGCCAGCAGTGACTCCCTTGCTAGTATTGAGACCGGGGAGCTGTTTTTT.

This chain connects TRBV19 to TRBJ2-1; a weak D match, TRBD2 (6 bases). V was clipped by 1 base and J by 4 bases, with 11 bases between them. CDR3 length: 15 amino acids. Germline CDR1 reads LNHDA; CDR2 reads SQIVND (reference sequence). CDR3 in DNA: TGTGCCAGTAGTATAGCCCGGGACTTGTACAATGAGCAGTTCTTC. Its protein is CASSIARDLYNEQFF. Using reference TRBV19 and TRBJ2-1 for the parts outside the CDR3, the full variable domain is DGGITQSPKYLFRKEGQNVTLSCEQNLNHDAMYWYRQDPGQGLRLIYYSQIVNDFQKGDIAEGYSVSREKKESFPLTVTSAQKNPTAFYLCASSIARDLYNEQFFGPGTRLTVL.

The chain couples TRBV9 to TRBJ2-1; possible D gene TRBD2, 5 bases. The germline V and J ends were trimmed by 1 base and 0 bases, with 17 bases remaining between them. The CDR3 is 18 residues long. CDR1 is SGDLS, CDR2 YYNGEE, per germline. CDR3 DNA: TGTGCCAGCAGCGTAAAGCCGGAGCAGCGGAGCTCCTACAATGAGCAGTTCTTC. It yields the protein CASSVKPEQRSSYNEQFF.

The CDR3 spells CASSYSGGASQYF. The CDR3 nucleotides read TGCGCCAGCAGCTACAGCGGGGGGGCGAGTCAGTATTTT. The gene calls are TRBV5-1 and TRBJ2-3; 10 nucleotides line up with TRBD2. The junction had 7 bases not matched to a gene; V was cut back by 3 bases and J by 12 bases. CDR1 is SGHRS and CDR2 is YFSETQ in the germline V gene. The CDR3 loop spans 13 amino acids.

In this sample, this clonotype turned up a few times. V is TRBV4-2 and J is TRBJ1-5; 10 bases are a match to TRBD1. Trimming removed 4 bases from V and 0 bases from J; junction bases left unmatched: 12. CDR1 and CDR2 (germline): LGHNA, YNFKEQ. This CDR3 is 19 amino acids long. This CDR3 is CASSPRPGQGRGSNQPQHF. In nucleotides, the CDR3 is TGTGCCAGCAGCCCCCGGCCGGGACAGGGGAGAGGTAGCAATCAGCCCCAGCATTTT.

The gene calls are TRBV27 and TRBJ1-5, with D possibly being TRBD1 (6 bases). The V gene's germline CDR1 is MNHEY and CDR2 SMNVEV (reference sequence). The CDR3 contains 14 residues. The V and J ends lost 0 bases and 5 bases respectively, with 8 bases between them. For the CDR3, the DNA is TGTGCCAGCAGTTTATCAGGGGGTCATCAGCCCCAGCATTTT. Its protein is CASSLSGGHQPQHF.

The gene calls are TRBV5-1 and TRBJ1-2; 9 nucleotides align to TRBD1. The V gene end was trimmed by 3 bases and the J gene end by 3 bases; junction bases not matched to a gene: 12. This CDR3 is built from 17 residues. Germline V lookup: CDR1 SGHRS, CDR2 YFSETQ. The CDR3: CASSSDPTGGLHYGYTF. In DNA, the CDR3 is TGCGCCAGCAGCTCGGACCCGACAGGGGGATTGCACTATGGCTACACCTTC.

The chain carries TRBV7-2 and TRBJ2-5; the D gene is possibly TRBD2 (5 bases). The CDR3 loop spans 14 amino acids. Looked up from germline, CDR1 is SGHTA and CDR2 is FQGNSA. V was cut by 1 base and J by 3 bases, with 9 bases left in between. The CDR3 spells CASSLGLLEETQYF. The CDR3 DNA reads as TGTGCCAGCAGCTTAGGACTACTAGAAGAGACCCAGTACTTC.

This clonotype was detected a few times. The chain has TRBV7-3 and TRBJ2-1, with 8 bases fitting TRBD2. Germline values: CDR1 SGHTA, CDR2 FQGTGA. J was trimmed by 4 bases and V by 5 bases; bases with no gene match: 10. The CDR3 covers 16 residues. The CDR3, as DNA: TGTGCCAGCAGCCCCGCGGGTGCGGGGGGTTACAATGAGCAGTTCTTC. Residues: CASSPAGAGGYNEQFF.

The genes are TRBV12-3 or TRBV12-4 and TRBJ2-7, with 9 bases identical to TRBD1. This CDR3 comprises 12 residues. V lost 6 bases to trimming and J lost 5 bases; unmatched junction nucleotides: 2. CDR3 nucleotide sequence: TGTGCCAGCAGCGGGGACAGGGACGAGCAGTACGTC. This encodes CASSGDRDEQYV.

This clonotype has just a few counts. J is TRBJ2-2 and V is TRBV7-3; the match to TRBD2 covers 8 bases. The CDR3 runs 15 residues. Trimming at V came to 3 bases and at J to 6 bases, leaving 6 bases not matched to a gene. CDR1 and CDR2 (germline): SGHTA, FQGTGA. The CDR3 DNA follows: TGTGCCAGCAGCTTTAGCGGGGCGGCGGCCGGGGAGCTGTTTTTT. It translates to CASSFSGAAAGELFF. Based on the CDR3 plus reference TRBV7-3 and TRBJ2-2, the full variable domain is GAGVSQTPSNKVTEKGKYVELRCDPISGHTALYWYRQSLGQGPEFLIYFQGTGAADDSGLPNDRFFAVRPEGSVSTLKIQRTERGDSAVYLCASSFSGAAAGELFFGEGSRLTVL.